This T cell receptor (beta chain) was recovered during a study of control samples from healthy donors and cancer patients. The V segment lost 4 bases and the J segment 6 bases; nucleotides outside the gene matches: 7. Germline V gene sequence: CDR1 SGHRS, CDR2 YFSETQ. The CDR3 spans 14 residues. Sequenced by immunoSEQ multiplex PCR; TCRdb stores in-frame clones only, minus some. The sample has approximately 44,000 clones, 70% seen once. Sequencing was done on a sample of formalin-fixed, paraffin-embedded tissue. V usage is TRBV5-1 and J usage is TRBJ2-7; 10 bases map to TRBD1. The clonotype comes from a male donor with melanoma. CDR3 protein: CASSPRTGGGEQYF. The CDR3 DNA is TGCGCCAGCAGCCCCCGGACAGGGGGGGGCGAGCAGTACTTC. The full variable domain, with the rest looked up from reference TRBV5-1 and TRBJ2-7, is KAGVTQTPRYLIKTRGQQVTLSCSPISGHRSVSWYQQTPGQGLQFLFEYFSETQRNKGNFPGRFSGRQFSNSRSEMNVSTLELGDSALYLCASSPRTGGGEQYFGPGTRLTVT.